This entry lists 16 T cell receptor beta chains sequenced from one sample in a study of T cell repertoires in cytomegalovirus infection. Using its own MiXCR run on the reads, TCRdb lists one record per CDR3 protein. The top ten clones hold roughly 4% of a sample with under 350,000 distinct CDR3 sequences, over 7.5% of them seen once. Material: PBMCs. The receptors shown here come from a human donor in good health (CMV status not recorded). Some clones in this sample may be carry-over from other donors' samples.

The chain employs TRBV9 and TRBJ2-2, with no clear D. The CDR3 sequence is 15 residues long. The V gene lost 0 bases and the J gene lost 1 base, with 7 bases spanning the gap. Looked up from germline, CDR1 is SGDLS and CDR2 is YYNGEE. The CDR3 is CASSVVGLNTGELFF. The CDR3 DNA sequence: TGTGCCAGCAGCGTAGTAGGGCTGAACACCGGGGAGCTGTTTTTT.

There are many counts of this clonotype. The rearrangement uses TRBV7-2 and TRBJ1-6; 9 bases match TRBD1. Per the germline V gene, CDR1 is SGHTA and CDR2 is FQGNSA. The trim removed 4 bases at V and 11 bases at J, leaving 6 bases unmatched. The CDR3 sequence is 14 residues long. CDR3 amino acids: CASSSTGGIPPLHF. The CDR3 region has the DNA TGTGCCAGCAGCTCTACAGGGGGCATCCCACCCCTCCACTTT.

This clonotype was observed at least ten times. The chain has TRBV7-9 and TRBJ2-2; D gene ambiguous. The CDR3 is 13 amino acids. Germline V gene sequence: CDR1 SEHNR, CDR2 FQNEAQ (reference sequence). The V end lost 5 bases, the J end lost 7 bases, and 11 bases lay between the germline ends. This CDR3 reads CASSPLPGGELFF. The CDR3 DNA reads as TGTGCCAGCAGCCCCCTTCCGGGCGGGGAGCTGTTTTTT.

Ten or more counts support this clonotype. In DNA, the CDR3 is TGCAGTGCTAGTCCGACAGGGTCTGGAAACACCATATATTTT. This translates into CSASPTGSGNTIYF. This chain uses TRBV20-1 with TRBJ1-3; 7 bases are shared with TRBD1. V lost 3 bases to trimming and J lost 1 base; unmatched junction nucleotides: 3. Per the germline V gene, CDR1 is DFQATT and CDR2 is SNEGSKA (reference sequence). This CDR3 comprises 14 residues.

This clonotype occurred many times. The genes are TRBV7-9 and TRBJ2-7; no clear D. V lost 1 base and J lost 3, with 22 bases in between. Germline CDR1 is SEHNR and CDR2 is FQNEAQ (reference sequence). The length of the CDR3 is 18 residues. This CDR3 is CASSLVGTSTTSFYEQYF. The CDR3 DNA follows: TGTGCCAGCAGCTTAGTTGGTACGAGTACCACATCATTCTACGAGCAGTACTTC.

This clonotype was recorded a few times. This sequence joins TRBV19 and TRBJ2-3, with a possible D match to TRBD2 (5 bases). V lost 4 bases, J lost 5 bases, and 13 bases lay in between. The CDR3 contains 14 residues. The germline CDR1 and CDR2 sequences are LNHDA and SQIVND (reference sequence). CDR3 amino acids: CASSTPGKKDTQYF. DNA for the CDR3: TGTGCCAGTAGTACGCCCGGGAAAAAAGATACGCAGTATTTT.

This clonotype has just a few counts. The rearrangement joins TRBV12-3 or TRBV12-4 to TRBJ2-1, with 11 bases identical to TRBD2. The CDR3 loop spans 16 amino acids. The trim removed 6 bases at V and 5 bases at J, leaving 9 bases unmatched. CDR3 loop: CASRRGLAGPHNEQFF. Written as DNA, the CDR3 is TGTGCCAGCAGACGAGGACTAGCGGGCCCCCACAATGAGCAGTTCTTC.

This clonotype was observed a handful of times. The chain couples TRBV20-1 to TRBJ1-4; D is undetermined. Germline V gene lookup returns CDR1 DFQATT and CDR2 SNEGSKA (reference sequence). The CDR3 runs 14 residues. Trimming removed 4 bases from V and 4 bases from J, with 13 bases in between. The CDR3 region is CSAMDGGFNEKLFF. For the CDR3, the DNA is TGCAGTGCTATGGACGGTGGATTTAATGAAAAACTGTTTTTT.

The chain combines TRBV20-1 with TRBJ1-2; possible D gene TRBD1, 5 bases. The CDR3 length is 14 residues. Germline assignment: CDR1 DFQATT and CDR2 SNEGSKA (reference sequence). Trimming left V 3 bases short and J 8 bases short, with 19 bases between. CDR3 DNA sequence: TGCAGTGCTAGGCGCCAGGGCAATCTCCAAGGCTACACCTTC. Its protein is CSARRQGNLQGYTF.

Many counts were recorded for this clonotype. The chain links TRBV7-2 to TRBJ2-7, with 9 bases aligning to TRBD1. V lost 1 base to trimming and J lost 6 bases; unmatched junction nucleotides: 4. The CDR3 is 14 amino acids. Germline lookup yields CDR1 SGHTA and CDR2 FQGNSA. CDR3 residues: CASSLGNRGREQYF. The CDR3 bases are TGTGCCAGCAGCTTAGGTAACAGGGGGCGCGAGCAGTACTTC.

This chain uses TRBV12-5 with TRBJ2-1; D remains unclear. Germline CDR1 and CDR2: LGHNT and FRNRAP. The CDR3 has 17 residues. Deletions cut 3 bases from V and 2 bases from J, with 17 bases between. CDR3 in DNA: TGTGCTAGTGGTTTCGCTACTGGGCCTCAAACCTACAATGAGCAGTTCTTC. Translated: CASGFATGPQTYNEQFF.

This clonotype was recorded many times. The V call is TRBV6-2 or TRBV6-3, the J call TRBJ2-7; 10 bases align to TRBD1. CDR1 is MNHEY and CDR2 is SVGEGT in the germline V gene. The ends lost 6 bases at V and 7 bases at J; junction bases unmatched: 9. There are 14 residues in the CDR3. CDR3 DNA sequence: TGTGCCAGCAGAGTGACAGGGGGCACGAAAGAGCAGTACTTC. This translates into CASRVTGGTKEQYF.

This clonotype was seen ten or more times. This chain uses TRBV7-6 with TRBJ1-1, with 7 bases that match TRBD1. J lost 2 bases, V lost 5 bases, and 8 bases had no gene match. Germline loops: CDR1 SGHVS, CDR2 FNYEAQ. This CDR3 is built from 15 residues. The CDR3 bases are TGTGCCAGCAGCCTAAGGGACAGCCCTAACACTGAAGCTTTCTTT. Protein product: CASSLRDSPNTEAFF.

The CDR3 nucleotides are TGCAGTTCGGTCCGGACCCATAGCAATCAGCCCCAGCATTTT. This gives the protein CSSVRTHSNQPQHF. The V gene is TRBV20-1, the J gene TRBJ1-5; no definite D call. CDR1 is DFQATT and CDR2 is SNEGSKA in the germline V gene (reference sequence). Trimming pared 8 bases from V and 0 bases from J, leaving 14 bases between. This CDR3 spans 14 amino acids.

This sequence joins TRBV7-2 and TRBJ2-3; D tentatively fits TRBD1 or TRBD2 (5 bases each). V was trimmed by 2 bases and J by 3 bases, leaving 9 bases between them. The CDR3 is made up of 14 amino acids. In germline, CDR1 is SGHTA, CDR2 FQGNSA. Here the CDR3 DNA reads TGTGCCAGCAGCTTACGGGACGGAACAGATACGCAGTATTTT. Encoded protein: CASSLRDGTDTQYF.

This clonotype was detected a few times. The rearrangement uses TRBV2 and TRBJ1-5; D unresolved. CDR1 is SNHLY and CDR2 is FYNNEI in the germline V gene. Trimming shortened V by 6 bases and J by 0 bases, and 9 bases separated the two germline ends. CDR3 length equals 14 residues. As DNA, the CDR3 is TGTGCCAGCAGGTCCCGGTATAGCAATCAGCCCCAGCATTTT. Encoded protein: CASRSRYSNQPQHF.